These T cell receptor beta chains were read from a single sample in a study of blood T cell repertoires in COVID-19. Profiling relied on immunoSEQ multiplex PCR, and the TCRdb table lists in-frame clones only, not all of them. The sample lists about 88,000 clones, roughly 90% occurring once. Sequencing was carried out using peripheral blood. All receptors come from a male donor with acute or convalescent COVID-19. Both conserved end residues are part of each CDR3. D genes are given only for firm matches. Expanded clones are given a class, and other clones once, few, many or no size at all.

V gene	clone size	D gene	J gene	CDR3 DNA	CDR3 protein
TRBV6-2/TRBV6-3	-	-	TRBJ2-3	TGTGCCAGCAGTTACCTCCAGGCAGATACGCAGTATTTT	CASSYLQADTQYF
TRBV19	-	-	TRBJ2-1	TGTGCCAGTAGTATAGATCGAGGCAGTTTTGTGTACAATGAGCAGTTCTTC	CASSIDRGSFVYNEQFF
TRBV5-4	-	TRBD1	TRBJ1-6	TGTGCCAGCTTCCGGGACAGAAATTCACCCCTCCACTTT	CASFRDRNSPLHF
TRBV2	-	TRBD2	TRBJ2-1	TGTGCCAGCAGTGAAGGGTTGGTCCTAGCGGGGAATGAGCAGTTCTTC	CASSEGLVLAGNEQFF
TRBV2	few	TRBD2	TRBJ2-3	TGTGCCAGCAGTGAAGCGGGACTAGCGAGGAATACGCAGTATTTT	CASSEAGLARNTQYF
TRBV25-1	once	TRBD1	TRBJ1-4	TGTGCCAGCAGGGGACAGGGGAGTGAAAAACTGTTTTTT	CASRGQGSEKLFF
TRBV11-2	-	-	TRBJ2-1	TGTGCCAGCAGCTTAGCAGGCTTCTCCTACAATGAGCAGTTCTTC	CASSLAGFSYNEQFF
TRBV19	-	-	TRBJ2-6	TGTGCCAGTAGTTTCATGTTCTCTGGGGCCAACGTCCTGACTTTC	CASSFMFSGANVLTF
TRBV18	-	-	TRBJ1-5	TGTGCCAGCTCACCGCAGGCAGGGCACAATCAGCCCCAGCATTTT	CASSPQAGHNQPQHF
TRBV19	-	-	TRBJ2-1	TGTGCCAGTAATCCTGGCTGGCACAATGAGCAGTTCTTC	CASNPGWHNEQFF
TRBV20-1	-	-	TRBJ2-7	TGCAGTGCTACAGGGTTAAGCGAGCAGTACTTC	CSATGLSEQYF
TRBV5-1	-	-	TRBJ1-3	TGCGCCAGCAGCTTGGATGATACCGCGAGCTCTGGAAACACCATATATTTT	CASSLDDTASSGNTIYF
TRBV20-1	-	TRBD2	TRBJ2-1	TGCAGTGAGAGGACTAGTAATGAGCAGTTCTTC	CSERTSNEQFF
TRBV25-1	-	TRBD1	TRBJ1-1	TGTGCCACCCAGGGGGCGGGGAACACTGAAGCTTTCTTT	CATQGAGNTEAFF
TRBV11-2	-	TRBD1	TRBJ2-4	TGTGCCAGCAGCTTAGTGGGACAGGGGACCAACATTCAGTACTTC	CASSLVGQGTNIQYF
TRBV30	few	TRBD1	TRBJ2-1	TGTGCCTGGACTGACAGGGAGATTAGTGAGCAGTTCTTC	CAWTDREISEQFF
TRBV5-1	-	-	TRBJ1-5	TGCGCCAGCAGTCCCAGGGCGGGCAATCAGCCCCAGCATTTT	CASSPRAGNQPQHF
TRBV5-1	-	-	TRBJ1-2	TGCGCCAGCAGCCCATCCCCCCCCGGGGAAGGAGTCTATGGCTACACCTTC	CASSPSPPGEGVYGYTF
TRBV30	-	-	TRBJ1-2	TGTGCCTGGAGTGGGGGGGAGGATGGCTACACCTTC	CAWSGGEDGYTF
TRBV5-1	-	TRBD2	TRBJ2-2	TGCGCCAGCAGCACACTAGCGGGGGGCCCATTGGGCGGGGAGCTGTTTTTT	CASSTLAGGPLGGELFF
TRBV30	-	-	TRBJ1-1	TGTGCCTGGAGTGTACTGGGGGGGCGAACTGAAGCTTTCTTT	CAWSVLGGRTEAFF
TRBV28	-	-	TRBJ2-3	TGTGCCAGCAGTTCAGGGGCGGGGGAAGGAGATACGCAGTATTTT	CASSSGAGEGDTQYF
TRBV10-3	-	-	TRBJ1-3	TGTGCCATCAGCGCTGGGGGGGATGTCGGAAACACCATATATTTT	CAISAGGDVGNTIYF
TRBV27	-	-	TRBJ1-1	TGTGCCAGCAGTTTAAACGGGGGCACTGAAGCTTTCTTT	CASSLNGGTEAFF